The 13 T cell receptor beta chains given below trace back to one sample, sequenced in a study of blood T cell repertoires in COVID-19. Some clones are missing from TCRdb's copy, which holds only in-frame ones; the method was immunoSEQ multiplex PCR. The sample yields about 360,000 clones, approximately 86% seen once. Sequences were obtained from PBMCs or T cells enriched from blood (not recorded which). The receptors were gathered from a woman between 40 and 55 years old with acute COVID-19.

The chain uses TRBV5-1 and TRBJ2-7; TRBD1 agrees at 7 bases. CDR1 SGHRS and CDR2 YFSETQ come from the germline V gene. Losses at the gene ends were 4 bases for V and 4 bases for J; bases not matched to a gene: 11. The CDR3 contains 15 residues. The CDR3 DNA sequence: TGCGCCAGCAGCCCGACAGGGACATCGGGTTACGAGCAGTACTTC. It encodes CASSPTGTSGYEQYF.

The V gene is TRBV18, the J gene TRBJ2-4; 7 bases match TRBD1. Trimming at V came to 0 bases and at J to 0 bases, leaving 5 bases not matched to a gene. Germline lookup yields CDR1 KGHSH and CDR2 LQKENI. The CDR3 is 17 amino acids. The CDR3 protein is CASSPPDRLLAKNIQYF. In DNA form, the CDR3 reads TGTGCCAGCTCACCACCGGACAGGCTTTTAGCCAAAAACATTCAGTACTTC. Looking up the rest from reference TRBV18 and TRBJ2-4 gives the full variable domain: NAGVMQNPRHLVRRRGQEARLRCSPMKGHSHVYWYRQLPEEGLKFMVYLQKENIIDESGMPKERFSAEFPKEGPSILRIQQVVRGDSAAYFCASSPPDRLLAKNIQYFGAGTRLSVL.

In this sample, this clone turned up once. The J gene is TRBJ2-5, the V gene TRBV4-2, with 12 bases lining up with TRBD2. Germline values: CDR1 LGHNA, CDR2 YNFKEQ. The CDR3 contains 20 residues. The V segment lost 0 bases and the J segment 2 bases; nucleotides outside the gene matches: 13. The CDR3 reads CASSQDQASGGAFGQETQYF. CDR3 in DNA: TGTGCCAGCAGCCAAGATCAGGCTAGCGGGGGGGCCTTTGGGCAAGAGACCCAGTACTTC.

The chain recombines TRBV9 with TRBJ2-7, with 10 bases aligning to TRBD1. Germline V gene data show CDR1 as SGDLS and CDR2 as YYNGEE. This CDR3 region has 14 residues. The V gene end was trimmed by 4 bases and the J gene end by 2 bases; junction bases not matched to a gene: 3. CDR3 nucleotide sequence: TGTGCCAGCAGCAGAGGACAGGGGGCCTACGAGCAGTACTTC. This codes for CASSRGQGAYEQYF.

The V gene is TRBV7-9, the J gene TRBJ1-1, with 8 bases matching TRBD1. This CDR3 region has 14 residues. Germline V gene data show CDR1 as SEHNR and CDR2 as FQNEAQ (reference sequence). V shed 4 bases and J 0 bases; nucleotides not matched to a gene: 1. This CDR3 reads CASSSRGLNTEAFF. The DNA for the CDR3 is TGTGCCAGCAGCTCCAGGGGGCTGAACACTGAAGCTTTCTTT.

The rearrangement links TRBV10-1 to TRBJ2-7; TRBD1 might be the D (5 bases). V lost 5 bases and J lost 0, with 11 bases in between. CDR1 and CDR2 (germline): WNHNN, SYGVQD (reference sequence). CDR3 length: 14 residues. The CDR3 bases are TGCGCCAGCAGTCAACAGGAAAGCTCCTACGAGCAGTACTTC. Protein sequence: CASSQQESSYEQYF.

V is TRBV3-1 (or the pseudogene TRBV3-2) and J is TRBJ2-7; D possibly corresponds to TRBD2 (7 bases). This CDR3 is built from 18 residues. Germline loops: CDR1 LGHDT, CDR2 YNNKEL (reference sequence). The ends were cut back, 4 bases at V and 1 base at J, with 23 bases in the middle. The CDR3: CASSPPAGEGRVSYEQYF. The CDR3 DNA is TGTGCCAGCAGCCCTCCAGCAGGGGAGGGGAGGGTATCCTACGAGCAGTACTTC.

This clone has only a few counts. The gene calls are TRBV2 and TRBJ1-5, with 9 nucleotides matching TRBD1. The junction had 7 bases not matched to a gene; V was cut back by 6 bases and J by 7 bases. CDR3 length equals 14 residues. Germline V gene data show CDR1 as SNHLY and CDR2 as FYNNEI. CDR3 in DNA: TGTGCCAGCAGCCCCGGACAGGGGAGGCAGCCCCAGCATTTT. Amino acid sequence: CASSPGQGRQPQHF.

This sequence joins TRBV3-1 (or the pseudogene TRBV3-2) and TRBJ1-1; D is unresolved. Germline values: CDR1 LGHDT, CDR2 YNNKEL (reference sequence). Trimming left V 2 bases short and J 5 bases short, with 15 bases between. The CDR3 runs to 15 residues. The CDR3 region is CASSQLGAAGTEAFF. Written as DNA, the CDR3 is TGTGCCAGCAGCCAATTGGGAGCCGCCGGTACTGAAGCTTTCTTT.

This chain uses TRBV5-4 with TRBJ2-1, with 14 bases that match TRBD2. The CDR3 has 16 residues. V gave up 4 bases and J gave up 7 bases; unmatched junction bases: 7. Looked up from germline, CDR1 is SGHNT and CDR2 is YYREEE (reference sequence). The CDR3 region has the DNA TGTGCCAGCAGCAAGACTAGCGGGGGGGTGAGGAATGAGCAGTTCTTC. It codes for CASSKTSGGVRNEQFF.

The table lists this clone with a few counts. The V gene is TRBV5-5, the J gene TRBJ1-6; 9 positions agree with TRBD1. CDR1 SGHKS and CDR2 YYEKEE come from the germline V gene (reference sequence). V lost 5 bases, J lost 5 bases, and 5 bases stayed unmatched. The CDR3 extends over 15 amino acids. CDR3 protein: CASRPTGGNNSPLHF. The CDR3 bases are TGTGCCAGCAGGCCGACAGGGGGAAATAATTCACCCCTCCACTTT.

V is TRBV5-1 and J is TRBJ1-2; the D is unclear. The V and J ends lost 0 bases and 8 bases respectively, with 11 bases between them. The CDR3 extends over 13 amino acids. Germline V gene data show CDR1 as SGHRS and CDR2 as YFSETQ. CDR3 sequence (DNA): TGCGCCAGCAGCTTGGGCGCGGAGAGGGGCTACACCTTC. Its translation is CASSLGAERGYTF.

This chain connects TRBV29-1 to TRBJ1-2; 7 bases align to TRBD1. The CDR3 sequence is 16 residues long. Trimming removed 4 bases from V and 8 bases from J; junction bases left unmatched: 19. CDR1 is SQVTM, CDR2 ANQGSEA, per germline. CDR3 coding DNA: TGCAGCGTTGGAGGGGGCCGGGGAGGAGTTTCAGTCGGCTACACCTTC. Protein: CSVGGGRGGVSVGYTF.